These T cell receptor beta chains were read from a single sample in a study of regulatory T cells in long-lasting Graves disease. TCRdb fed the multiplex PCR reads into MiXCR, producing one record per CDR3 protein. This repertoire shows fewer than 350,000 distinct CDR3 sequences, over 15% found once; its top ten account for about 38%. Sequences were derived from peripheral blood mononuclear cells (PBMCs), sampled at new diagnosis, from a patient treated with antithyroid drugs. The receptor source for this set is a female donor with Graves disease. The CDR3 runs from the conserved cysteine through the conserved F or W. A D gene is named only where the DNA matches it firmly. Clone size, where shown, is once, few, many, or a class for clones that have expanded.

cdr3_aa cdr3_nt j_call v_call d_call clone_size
CASSLGRQTNEQFF TGTGCTAGCAGCCTCGGACGGCAGACCAATGAGCAGTTCTTC TRBJ2-1 TRBV7-7 NA many
CASRQRLTGELFF TGTGCCAGCCGACAGCGATTAACCGGGGAGCTGTTTTTT TRBJ2-2 TRBV6-1 NA few
CASSFGGLAGTDTQYF TGTGCCAGCAGCTTCGGAGGACTAGCAGGCACAGATACGCAGTATTTT TRBJ2-3 TRBV5-4 TRBD2 few
CASSLTRTREAFF TGTGCCAGCAGCCTTACCCGGACGCGAGAAGCTTTCTTT TRBJ1-1 TRBV3-1 NA many
CASSLSSRFIDTQYF TGTGCCAGCAGTTTGTCCAGCAGATTTATAGATACGCAGTATTTT TRBJ2-3 TRBV6-2/TRBV6-3 NA many
CASSLLSATPYEQYF TGCGCCAGCAGCTTACTCTCCGCTACTCCCTACGAGCAGTACTTC TRBJ2-7 TRBV5-1 NA few
CATNEGLQETQYF TGTGCCACCAACGAGGGCCTCCAAGAGACCCAGTACTTC TRBJ2-5 TRBV15 NA many
CASSTVAGGDYNEQFF TGTGCCAGCAGCACCGTAGCGGGAGGGGACTACAATGAGCAGTTCTTC TRBJ2-1 TRBV11-2 TRBD2 many
CASWFREGYNEQFF TGTGCCAGCTGGTTTAGGGAGGGCTACAATGAGCAGTTCTTC TRBJ2-1 TRBV27 TRBD2 many
CASSLGFGESVVEEQFF TGTGCCAGCAGCCTTGGCTTTGGGGAGTCGGTCGTAGAGGAGCAGTTCTTC TRBJ2-1 TRBV14 NA few
CASKGQKETQYF TGTGCCAGCAAGGGACAGAAAGAGACCCAGTACTTC TRBJ2-5 TRBV25-1 TRBD1 few
CANRPSGGTYNEQFF TGTGCCAACAGACCGTCGGGGGGGACCTACAATGAGCAGTTCTTC TRBJ2-1 TRBV7-2 TRBD2 NA
CASSLAPAGSSGANVLTF TGCGCCAGCAGCTTGGCCCCGGCCGGATCCTCTGGGGCCAACGTCCTGACTTTC TRBJ2-6 TRBV5-1 NA NA
CASSSLRTGNYEQYF TGTGCCAGCAGTTCCCTGCGGACAGGGAACTACGAGCAGTACTTC TRBJ2-7 TRBV27 TRBD1 NA
CSVEDTTGLGEQYF TGCAGCGTTGAAGATACGACGGGGTTAGGCGAGCAGTACTTC TRBJ2-7 TRBV29-1 NA many
CASSRAPQGDGYTF TGTGCCAGCAGCCGAGCCCCGCAGGGCGATGGCTACACCTTC TRBJ1-2 TRBV3-1 NA many
CASSPVIANTGELFF TGTGCCAGCAGCCCGGTGATAGCGAACACCGGGGAGCTGTTTTTT TRBJ2-2 TRBV11-3 NA many